This T cell receptor (beta chain) is from a study of shared T cell receptors in the human thymus. Germline-derived CDR1 and CDR2 are LNHNV and YYDKDF (reference sequence). Trimming removed 0 bases from V and 3 bases from J, with 12 bases in between. CDR3 length: 15 amino acids. This clone was found once. The method was immunoSEQ multiplex PCR; TCRdb's version includes in-frame clones alone and lacks a portion of them. The data show some 720,000 clones, with more than 75% seen just once and about 0.01% held by the top ten. Another study also made use of these data, one on human thymus T cells. Per that paper: Seemingly biased V and J gene usage marked thymic and blood repertoires. Related studies noted strongly shared thymic repertoires across unrelated people.

This sequence was found in a boy younger than two with a congenital heart defect. The source material was thymocytes. This chain connects TRBV15 to TRBJ2-7, with D perhaps matching TRBD2 (5 bases). CDR3: CATSRDLGRGYEQYF. CDR3 bases: TGTGCCACCAGCAGAGATCTAGGACGGGGCTACGAGCAGTACTTC.